Reported below is one TCR beta chain. Its antigen remains undetermined. No quality values exist for individual bases; no much larger clone is one base distant. Ends trimmed: V by 5 bases, J by 6 bases; bases unmatched to a gene: 7. In the germline V gene (reference sequence), CDR1 corresponds to MNHEY and CDR2 to SMNVEV. There are 14 amino acids in the CDR3, from cysteine to phenylalanine inclusive. Just the 42-base CDR3 DNA is kept, in frame starting at base 1. The data were obtained in a study of shared clonotypes between healthy human individuals (dated by TCRdb to the early 2020s). Some background on the complete study: The cohort comprised a couple of women and a few men aged 18 to 49 years. For each donor, CD4 naive and CD4 memory were each given three plates, CD8 naive was given two plates, and CD8 memory was given one plate. To estimate repertoire size and how much clonotype sharing occurs between individuals, the study deeply sequenced the blood TCR repertoires of about 5 healthy adults. To increase sequencing depth and limit assay-specific biases, different laboratories used diverse techniques to prepare libraries and sequence TCR repertoires. Between about 0.8 and 9.5 billion PBMCs per donor were obtained by leukapheresis.

CD8 naive samples were CD45RO-negative cells positively selected for CCR7, giving a CD45RA+CCR7+ population that excluded TemRA cells. The donors were healthy, HIV-negative adults with no recently reported acute infections or vaccinations. Every donor was a Caucasian adult living in Nashville, Tennessee, USA. Blood was obtained by leukapheresis, after which PBMCs were separated by Ficoll-Histopaque density gradient centrifugation and cryopreserved in liquid nitrogen vapor phase. Analytical flow cytometry was used to check the purity and quantity of each magnetically sorted T cell population. Genomic DNA was isolated from every sorted fraction and measured by UV absorbance on a Nanodrop 2000c. Study-level results and caveats: Rarefaction of sorted-subset datasets indicated incomplete sequencing despite the large sequencing depth. Estimated clonotype richness was generally larger for naive than for memory subsets. Because the study included a small number of donors, the genetic and exposure-history diversity represented was limited. Clonotypes shared by all four sorted-subset donors showed higher generation probabilities than non-shared clonotypes. Pairwise subsampling indicated that sequencing depth was expected to affect the degree of clonotype sharing among donors. Sampling was limited to blood, and TCR repertoires in tissue likely differ from TCR repertoires in blood. Across four donors, roughly 5.1% of naive CD4, roughly 3.5% of naive CD8, under 2.5% of memory CD4, and roughly 0.41% of memory CD8 clonotypes were shared.

TCR CDR3 regions were amplified from genomic DNA by multiplex PCR using the deep immunoSEQ assay. Extracted genomic DNA from each cell subset was spread evenly across all wells of several immunoSEQ 96-well plates, with each plate serving as a replicate. For sorted subsets, around 0.2 ug genomic DNA, equal to 30,000 or so T cell genomes, was loaded into each replicate PCR. The purified libraries were quantified using a Qubit 3.0 fluorometer, sized with a Bioanalyzer 2100, and then quantified again using the KAPA Library Quantification kit. A separate single-read 150-cycle Illumina NextSeq 550 flow cell was used to sequence each immunoSEQ 96-well plate. In the paper's pipeline: The immunoSEQ output contained only junctional sequences without quality scores, so filtering could not match that applied to full-length reads. To assign V/J genes and CDR3, sequences were annotated against IMGT germline references using PyIR, a Python wrapper for IgBLAST v1.9. Reads were removed for weak V/J assignments (E-value above 1e-6), missing CDR3, stop codons, out-of-frame junctions, or ambiguous translated residues. A V3J clonotype was defined by an identical inferred V gene, J gene, and CDR3 amino acid sequence. Percentage overlap between repertoires was computed as shared unique clonotypes divided by the size of the smaller repertoire. Repertoire richness was assessed with RTK rarefaction, the Chao1 estimator, and Recon v2.1 estimates of unobserved clonotypes. Generation probabilities were computed with OLGA for all TCRbeta clonotypes obtained by the gDNA method from four donors. The immuneACCESS repertoire file appears here via TCRdb, limited to in-frame rearrangements. These files lack a portion of the clones; in checked studies, under half of the deficit traces to unresolved V genes, and the cause of the others is not known. That table is the source of V, J and clone size, and D and trimming were worked out from the DNA. A total of some 2,100,000 clones appear in this sample, approximately 94% of them only once. The top ten hold more than 1.5% of the sample.

The rearrangement joined TRBV27 to TRBJ1-5, with TRBD1 identical over 7 junction bases. Sequencing used naive CD8+ T cells from PBMCs. The cell subset or site tag for this specimen amounts to: CD45RA+CCR7+. This TCR was sampled from a man between 18 and 29 years old in good health. Some clones in this sample may be carry-over from other donors' samples. The encoded CDR3 is CASSPRQGSQPQHF. The bases are TGTGCCAGCAGTCCCCGACAGGGTAGTCAGCCCCAGCATTTT.